The subject of this entry is one TCR beta chain. Its antigen is undetermined. Thyroid ultrasound, orbital computed tomography, clinical symptoms, and serum thyroxine and TRAb underpinned diagnoses. The germline gives CDR1 SQVTM, CDR2 ANQGSEA. V lost 1 base to trimming and J lost 3 bases; unmatched junction nucleotides: 7. This CDR3 has 15 amino acids. The sample originates from a study of T cells in Graves' hyperthyroidism and ophthalmopathy. Study results and limitations: Most clonotypes expanded in thyroid above 0.001 were likewise present in blood. Patients with ophthalmopathy were separated from those with stable hyperthyroidism by a 13 V-J model.

RNA transcripts were the template for amplifying TCR beta CDR3 regions. First-round RT-PCR with HTBI primers amplified the TCR CDR3 region. MiXCR, run by TCRdb on the multiplex PCR reads, gives a single entry per CDR3 protein. The sample consists of some 600,000 distinct CDR3 sequences, just over 45% of them appearing once. The source is a woman younger than 30 with Graves' hyperthyroidism. Sequencing used peripheral blood or thyroid tissue (not recorded which). The V gene is TRBV29-1, the J gene TRBJ2-3; 7 bases agree with TRBD2. In nucleotides, the CDR3 is TGCAGCGTTGAAGGGGGAGGGGAATGGACAGATACGCAGTATTTT. Translation gives CSVEGGGEWTDTQYF.